These T cell receptor beta chains were read from a single sample in a study of blood T cell repertoires in COVID-19. Some clones are missing from TCRdb's copy, which holds only in-frame ones; the method was immunoSEQ multiplex PCR. Of around 320,000 clones in the sample, roughly 89% were seen once. The sample taken for sequencing was peripheral blood. The receptors derive from a woman aged 30 to 39 with COVID-19, enrolled during active disease. Both conserved end residues are part of each CDR3. The order of the fields is V gene, J gene, clone size, D gene, CDR3 DNA, CDR3 protein. The D gene is left open where the match is weak. Expanded clones get a size class; other rows say once, few or many, or leave the size out.

v_gene: TRBV18; j_gene: TRBJ2-1; abundance: NA; d_gene: TRBD1; CDR3nt: TGTGCCAGCTCACCAAGGACAGGAGCCAATGAGCAGTTCTTC; CDR3aa: CASSPRTGANEQFF
v_gene: TRBV2; j_gene: TRBJ2-3; abundance: once; d_gene: TRBD2; CDR3nt: TGTGCCAGCAGTGAGGGACTAGCGGGGCCGGATACGCAGTATTTT; CDR3aa: CASSEGLAGPDTQYF
v_gene: TRBV5-3; j_gene: TRBJ2-7; abundance: NA; d_gene: TRBD1; CDR3nt: TGTGCCAGAAGCTTGGCAGGGGGCTCGATGGGGGAGCAGTACTTC; CDR3aa: CARSLAGGSMGEQYF
v_gene: TRBV9; j_gene: TRBJ1-4; abundance: few; d_gene: TRBD1; CDR3nt: TGTGCCAGCAGCGTCACAGGGGGCCCGGGGGAACTGTTTTTT; CDR3aa: CASSVTGGPGELFF
v_gene: TRBV21-1; j_gene: TRBJ1-6; abundance: NA; d_gene: NA; CDR3nt: TGTGCCAGCAGCAATTTTCCGGGACTTAGACGCTCCTATAATTCACCCCTCCACTTT; CDR3aa: CASSNFPGLRRSYNSPLHF
v_gene: TRBV5-1; j_gene: TRBJ1-1; abundance: NA; d_gene: NA; CDR3nt: TGCGCCAGCAGCTTGGCAAGGGGGGGCACTGAAGCTTTCTTT; CDR3aa: CASSLARGGTEAFF
v_gene: TRBV19; j_gene: TRBJ1-6; abundance: NA; d_gene: NA; CDR3nt: TGTGCCAGTAGTATGGGTCAGGGTAGGGCGTCACCCCTCCACTTT; CDR3aa: CASSMGQGRASPLHF
v_gene: TRBV5-1; j_gene: TRBJ1-1; abundance: NA; d_gene: TRBD1; CDR3nt: TGCGCCAGCAGCTTGATCAGGGGGACTGAAGCTTTCTTT; CDR3aa: CASSLIRGTEAFF
v_gene: TRBV10-1; j_gene: TRBJ1-6; abundance: NA; d_gene: TRBD1; CDR3nt: TGCGCCAGCAGTGATGCGGGACAGTTACAAGATTCACCCCTCCACTTT; CDR3aa: CASSDAGQLQDSPLHF
v_gene: TRBV5-5; j_gene: TRBJ2-5; abundance: NA; d_gene: NA; CDR3nt: TGTGCCAGCAGCTTGGGCACACAAGAGACCCAGTACTTC; CDR3aa: CASSLGTQETQYF
v_gene: TRBV19; j_gene: TRBJ1-5; abundance: NA; d_gene: TRBD1; CDR3nt: TGTGCCAGTAGTATAGAACACTGGACAGGGAGCAATCAGCCCCAGCATTTT; CDR3aa: CASSIEHWTGSNQPQHF
v_gene: TRBV10-2; j_gene: TRBJ2-3; abundance: NA; d_gene: TRBD2; CDR3nt: TGCGCCAGCAGTGAGGCGGGGGGGCGTACAGATACGCAGTATTTT; CDR3aa: CASSEAGGRTDTQYF
v_gene: TRBV28; j_gene: TRBJ1-5; abundance: NA; d_gene: TRBD1; CDR3nt: TGTGCCAGCAGAAACACAGGGGGGCGAAATCAGCCCCAGCATTTT; CDR3aa: CASRNTGGRNQPQHF
v_gene: TRBV7-9; j_gene: TRBJ1-1; abundance: NA; d_gene: TRBD1; CDR3nt: TGTGCCAGCAGCCACGGGGACAGGGGCGACACTGAAGCTTTCTTT; CDR3aa: CASSHGDRGDTEAFF
v_gene: TRBV5-1; j_gene: TRBJ2-7; abundance: NA; d_gene: TRBD1; CDR3nt: TGCGCCAGCAGCACGGGACAGGGACCCTACGAGCAGTACTTC; CDR3aa: CASSTGQGPYEQYF
v_gene: TRBV19; j_gene: TRBJ1-5; abundance: NA; d_gene: TRBD1; CDR3nt: TGTGCCAGTGAGGACAGGATTAAGAGCAATCAGCCCCAGCATTTT; CDR3aa: CASEDRIKSNQPQHF
v_gene: TRBV13; j_gene: TRBJ2-7; abundance: once; d_gene: NA; CDR3nt: TGTGCCAGCAGCTACCGGGTGGTGTCCTACGAGCAGTACTTC; CDR3aa: CASSYRVVSYEQYF
v_gene: TRBV3-1/TRBV3-2; j_gene: TRBJ2-1; abundance: NA; d_gene: NA; CDR3nt: TGTGCCAGCAGCCGTAGAGAGAGCCTATACAATGAGCAGTTCTTC; CDR3aa: CASSRRESLYNEQFF
v_gene: TRBV6-5; j_gene: TRBJ2-7; abundance: NA; d_gene: NA; CDR3nt: TGTGCCAGCCGGCCGGGACACCTTACCTACGAGCAGTACTTC; CDR3aa: CASRPGHLTYEQYF
v_gene: TRBV9; j_gene: TRBJ1-3; abundance: NA; d_gene: NA; CDR3nt: TGTGCCAGCAGCGTAGCCGTCGGGGGTCCAGGGAACGGAAACACCATATATTTT; CDR3aa: CASSVAVGGPGNGNTIYF
v_gene: TRBV12-5; j_gene: TRBJ2-5; abundance: NA; d_gene: TRBD2; CDR3nt: TGTGCTAGTGGTTTTGGGCTAGCGGGGGGGGTAGAGACCCAGTACTTC; CDR3aa: CASGFGLAGGVETQYF
v_gene: TRBV30; j_gene: TRBJ1-5; abundance: NA; d_gene: NA; CDR3nt: TGTGCCTGGAATCGGGACACCAGCAATCAGCCCCAGCATTTT; CDR3aa: CAWNRDTSNQPQHF
v_gene: TRBV5-5; j_gene: TRBJ2-5; abundance: NA; d_gene: NA; CDR3nt: TGTGCCAGCAGCTTGCTGCAAGAGACCCAGTACTTC; CDR3aa: CASSLLQETQYF
v_gene: TRBV11-2; j_gene: TRBJ2-3; abundance: NA; d_gene: NA; CDR3nt: TGTGCCAGCAGCCGGCAGGACATACACACGGACACAGATACGCAGTATTTT; CDR3aa: CASSRQDIHTDTDTQYF
v_gene: TRBV27; j_gene: TRBJ2-1; abundance: NA; d_gene: NA; CDR3nt: TGTGCCAGCAGTTCGCGGCGGGGCAATGAGCAGTTCTTC; CDR3aa: CASSSRRGNEQFF
v_gene: TRBV29-1; j_gene: TRBJ1-1; abundance: NA; d_gene: NA; CDR3nt: TGCAGCGTTGAAGATACAGGGCGGGACACTGAAGCTTTCTTT; CDR3aa: CSVEDTGRDTEAFF
v_gene: TRBV5-4; j_gene: TRBJ2-5; abundance: NA; d_gene: NA; CDR3nt: TGTGCCAGCAGCTCAGGGGCAGGGGTGGTGGAGACCCAGTACTTC; CDR3aa: CASSSGAGVVETQYF
v_gene: TRBV5-6; j_gene: TRBJ1-2; abundance: NA; d_gene: TRBD1; CDR3nt: TGTGCCAGCAGCTTGGACAGGGGGCAGCGCTATGGCTACACCTTC; CDR3aa: CASSLDRGQRYGYTF
v_gene: TRBV6-5; j_gene: TRBJ1-2; abundance: NA; d_gene: TRBD1; CDR3nt: TGTGCCAGCAGGACCCGGACAGGGGGCGTTGGCTACACCTTC; CDR3aa: CASRTRTGGVGYTF
v_gene: TRBV2; j_gene: TRBJ2-7; abundance: NA; d_gene: NA; CDR3nt: TGTGCCAGCAGCTCTACCTACGAGCAGTACTTC; CDR3aa: CASSSTYEQYF
v_gene: TRBV29-1; j_gene: TRBJ2-1; abundance: NA; d_gene: TRBD1; CDR3nt: TGCAGCGTTCGATTACCGACAGGGATAGTCTACAATGAGCAGTTCTTC; CDR3aa: CSVRLPTGIVYNEQFF
v_gene: TRBV19; j_gene: TRBJ1-1; abundance: few; d_gene: NA; CDR3nt: TGTGCCAGTAGGGGCCAGGGGTACACTGAAGCTTTCTTT; CDR3aa: CASRGQGYTEAFF
v_gene: TRBV14; j_gene: TRBJ1-2; abundance: NA; d_gene: NA; CDR3nt: TGTGCCAGCAGCCAAGAATCCGGGTACGGCTACACCTTC; CDR3aa: CASSQESGYGYTF
v_gene: TRBV4-1; j_gene: TRBJ2-7; abundance: NA; d_gene: TRBD1; CDR3nt: TGCGCCAGCAGCCTAAAAACAGGGGGCCACGAGCAGTACTTC; CDR3aa: CASSLKTGGHEQYF
v_gene: TRBV7-2; j_gene: TRBJ1-5; abundance: NA; d_gene: NA; CDR3nt: TGTGCCAGCAGCTTAATACCAGGGATAGGTCAGCCCCAGCATTTT; CDR3aa: CASSLIPGIGQPQHF
v_gene: TRBV9; j_gene: TRBJ1-4; abundance: NA; d_gene: TRBD1; CDR3nt: TGTGCCAGCAGCGTAGGCAGGGGGTATGAAAAACTGTTTTTT; CDR3aa: CASSVGRGYEKLFF
v_gene: TRBV4-1; j_gene: TRBJ1-1; abundance: NA; d_gene: NA; CDR3nt: TGCGCCAGCAGCCAAGGGCTCCGGGGGGCTCTAAACACTGAAGCTTTCTTT; CDR3aa: CASSQGLRGALNTEAFF
v_gene: TRBV2; j_gene: TRBJ2-1; abundance: NA; d_gene: NA; CDR3nt: TGTGCCAGCTCAGGACAGAGCTACAATGAGCAGTTCTTC; CDR3aa: CASSGQSYNEQFF
v_gene: TRBV30; j_gene: TRBJ1-3; abundance: NA; d_gene: NA; CDR3nt: TGTGCCTGGAGTCTAGGGGTTGATCCCGGAAACACCATATATTTT; CDR3aa: CAWSLGVDPGNTIYF
v_gene: TRBV27; j_gene: TRBJ1-2; abundance: NA; d_gene: TRBD1; CDR3nt: TGTGCCAGCATCCTTAACCGGGACAGCGGACTATATGGCTACACCTTC; CDR3aa: CASILNRDSGLYGYTF
v_gene: TRBV28; j_gene: TRBJ1-2; abundance: NA; d_gene: NA; CDR3nt: TGTGCCAGCAGTTTACGGGGGGCGGATGGCTACACCTTC; CDR3aa: CASSLRGADGYTF
v_gene: TRBV9; j_gene: TRBJ1-2; abundance: NA; d_gene: TRBD1; CDR3nt: TGTGCCAGCAGCGTAGAGGGGGACAGTTGGACCTATGGCTACACCTTC; CDR3aa: CASSVEGDSWTYGYTF
v_gene: TRBV11-2; j_gene: TRBJ2-1; abundance: NA; d_gene: TRBD1; CDR3nt: TGTGCCAGCAGCCGGATGACAGGGATCAATGAGCAGTTCTTC; CDR3aa: CASSRMTGINEQFF
v_gene: TRBV5-6; j_gene: TRBJ2-7; abundance: NA; d_gene: NA; CDR3nt: TGTGCCAGCAGCTTAGTAGGGGACTACGAGCAGTACTTC; CDR3aa: CASSLVGDYEQYF
v_gene: TRBV19; j_gene: TRBJ1-5; abundance: NA; d_gene: NA; CDR3nt: TGTGCCAGTAGTATGTGGGGCGGTCAGCCCCAGCATTTT; CDR3aa: CASSMWGGQPQHF
v_gene: TRBV18; j_gene: TRBJ1-2; abundance: NA; d_gene: TRBD1; CDR3nt: TGTGCCAGCTCACCCGGGACAGATAACTATGGCTACACCTTC; CDR3aa: CASSPGTDNYGYTF
v_gene: TRBV7-9; j_gene: TRBJ2-7; abundance: NA; d_gene: TRBD2; CDR3nt: TGTGCCAGCAGCCCAACGGGGGGGGTCCTTCATGAGCAGTACTTC; CDR3aa: CASSPTGGVLHEQYF
v_gene: TRBV18; j_gene: TRBJ1-2; abundance: NA; d_gene: TRBD1; CDR3nt: TGTGCCAGCTCACTCGGGACAGTGCTTTCGGGGGATGGCTACACCTTC; CDR3aa: CASSLGTVLSGDGYTF
v_gene: TRBV5-4; j_gene: TRBJ2-7; abundance: NA; d_gene: NA; CDR3nt: TGTGCCAGCAGCTTGGTTGCGTCCACTCCAACCTACGAGCAGTACTTC; CDR3aa: CASSLVASTPTYEQYF
v_gene: TRBV5-1; j_gene: TRBJ1-3; abundance: NA; d_gene: NA; CDR3nt: TGCGCCAGCAGCTGGAAATCAATACGGTCGGGAATCTCTGGAAACACCATATATTTT; CDR3aa: CASSWKSIRSGISGNTIYF
v_gene: TRBV12-5; j_gene: TRBJ2-5; abundance: NA; d_gene: NA; CDR3nt: TGTGCTAGTGGTTTAATAGGGAGGGAGACCCAGTACTTC; CDR3aa: CASGLIGRETQYF
v_gene: TRBV5-5; j_gene: TRBJ2-1; abundance: NA; d_gene: TRBD2; CDR3nt: TGTGCCAGCAGCTTGGATCAGTGGACTAGCAGGAATGAGCAGTTCTTC; CDR3aa: CASSLDQWTSRNEQFF
v_gene: TRBV6-5; j_gene: TRBJ1-2; abundance: NA; d_gene: NA; CDR3nt: TGTGCCAGCAGTTACTCCAGGGACTATGGCTACACCTTC; CDR3aa: CASSYSRDYGYTF
v_gene: TRBV6-5; j_gene: TRBJ1-6; abundance: NA; d_gene: NA; CDR3nt: TGTGCCAGCAGTTACGTCAGGGGCAATTCACCCCTCCACTTT; CDR3aa: CASSYVRGNSPLHF
v_gene: TRBV24-1; j_gene: TRBJ2-3; abundance: NA; d_gene: NA; CDR3nt: TGTGCCACCAGTGATGTCCTAGACTCTAGGGATACGCAGTATTTT; CDR3aa: CATSDVLDSRDTQYF
v_gene: TRBV28; j_gene: TRBJ1-2; abundance: NA; d_gene: NA; CDR3nt: TGTGCCAGCAGACGGACAGCTCTCTATGGCTACACCTTC; CDR3aa: CASRRTALYGYTF
v_gene: TRBV19; j_gene: TRBJ1-2; abundance: NA; d_gene: NA; CDR3nt: TGTGCCAGTAGCATTTTGACAGGCTACTATGGCTACACCTTC; CDR3aa: CASSILTGYYGYTF
v_gene: TRBV27; j_gene: TRBJ2-1; abundance: NA; d_gene: NA; CDR3nt: TGTGCCAGCAGCTTTAGAGACAATGAGCAGTTCTTC; CDR3aa: CASSFRDNEQFF
v_gene: TRBV24-1; j_gene: TRBJ1-5; abundance: NA; d_gene: NA; CDR3nt: TGTGCCACCAGTGACTTGGACACCCCTCTCAATCAGCCCCAGCATTTT; CDR3aa: CATSDLDTPLNQPQHF
v_gene: TRBV5-4; j_gene: TRBJ2-2; abundance: once; d_gene: TRBD2; CDR3nt: TGTGCCAGCAGCTCCTATAGCGGGGGGGGAGGCACCGGGGAGCTGTTTTTT; CDR3aa: CASSSYSGGGGTGELFF